This TCR beta chain was documented in a study of cytomegalovirus exposure and HLA in healthy donors. Study-wide context: Around 85 million unique TCR sequences came from HLA-typed donors in an early release. Notes on the study in general: Roughly even sequencing depth across donors was the assumption behind the presence/absence analyses.

With regard to this clone: Its cognate antigen is unknown.

Among the donors, all were healthy bone marrow donors. V dropped 8 bases and J dropped 5; count of bases not matched to a gene: 6. This CDR3 has 13 amino acids. Germline assignment: CDR1 MNHNY and CDR2 SVGAGI (reference sequence). The study ran its PCR with 60 Vbeta and 13 Jbeta primers. This table comes from immunoSEQ multiplex PCR, and its TCRdb copy is limited to in-frame clones, with some not included. The sample lists fewer than 200,000 clones; roughly 85% were seen once. This TCR came from a man aged 40-55 years in good health and CMV-seronegative. V gene TRBV6-6 combines with J gene TRBJ2-1; 7 nucleotides match TRBD2. Sequencing was done on a sample of PBMCs. The CDR3 DNA follows: TGTGCCAGCGGGGGGAGGGGAGACAATGAGCAGTTCTTC. Its protein product is CASGGRGDNEQFF.